One sample yielded the 14 T cell receptor beta chains listed below, sequenced in a study of T-cell reconstitution after alpha-beta-depleted transplantation in children. It was with unique molecular identifiers that the TCRbeta library was prepared. TCRdb independently ran MiXCR on the PCR reads; one entry per CDR3 protein. The sample includes about 470,000 distinct CDR3 sequences, approximately 41% seen only once; the top ten take roughly 27%. Material: PBMCs, obtained before TCRalphabeta/CD19-depleted stem cell transplant. These receptor sequences come from a girl aged 2 to 9 with aplastic anemia, due to receive a stem cell transplant.

This clonotype was seen many times. The chain links TRBV11-2 to TRBJ1-1; D not resolved. Germline V CDR1 and CDR2: SGHAT, FQNNGV. Trimming took off 2 bases at V and 8 bases at J, with 12 bases between the two ends. This CDR3 spans 13 amino acids. The CDR3 sequence is CASSLFEEGEAFF. In DNA form, the CDR3 reads TGTGCCAGCAGCTTATTTGAGGAGGGCGAAGCTTTCTTT.

V usage is TRBV6-4 and J usage is TRBJ2-3, with D unresolved. Trimming left V 0 bases short and J 4 bases short, with 8 bases between. In germline, CDR1 is MRHNA, CDR2 SNTAGT. The CDR3 contains 14 residues. The CDR3, as DNA: TGTGCCAGCAGTGACTCCCTAGGCTCAGATACGCAGTATTTT. Protein sequence: CASSDSLGSDTQYF.

The chain links TRBV20-1 to TRBJ2-5, with 7 bases lining up with TRBD1. The CDR3 has 16 amino acids. Germline V gives CDR1 DFQATT, CDR2 SNEGSKA (reference sequence). The trim removed 0 bases at V and 5 bases at J, leaving 12 bases unmatched. CDR3 sequence (DNA): TGCAGTGCTAGAGACGTCCGACAGGGTATGAAGGAGACCCAGTACTTC. Encoded protein: CSARDVRQGMKETQYF.

This clonotype was seen repeatedly, ten times or more. The chain recombines TRBV7-2 with TRBJ2-1; 13 bases agree with TRBD2. The CDR3 spans 15 residues. Germline V gene data show CDR1 as SGHTA and CDR2 as FQGNSA. Unmatched junction bases numbered 2, after V lost 0 bases and J lost 9 bases. CDR3 loop: CASSLARLAGGEQFF. CDR3 in DNA: TGTGCCAGCAGCTTAGCCCGACTAGCGGGAGGTGAGCAGTTCTTC.

J is TRBJ2-1 and V is TRBV20-1; D not resolved. CDR1 and CDR2 from the germline V gene are DFQATT and SNEGSKA (reference sequence). The V gene lost 3 bases and the J gene lost 0 bases, with 9 bases spanning the gap. The CDR3 spans 14 residues. CDR3 coding DNA: TGCAGTGCTAGGATTTTGAGCTCCTACAATGAGCAGTTCTTC. Protein product: CSARILSSYNEQFF.

This rearrangement joins TRBV20-1 to TRBJ1-1, with D uncertain. The V and J ends lost 0 bases and 3 bases respectively, with 5 bases between them. The CDR3 extends over 12 amino acids. Germline V gene sequence: CDR1 DFQATT, CDR2 SNEGSKA (reference sequence). CDR3 bases: TGCAGTGCTAGAGATCGGCACACTGAAGCTTTCTTT. It is translated as CSARDRHTEAFF.

The chain combines TRBV20-1 with TRBJ1-2; TRBD1 might be the D (6 bases). V was cut by 0 bases and J by 3 bases, with 14 bases left in between. The CDR3 is 15 residues long. Germline values: CDR1 DFQATT, CDR2 SNEGSKA (reference sequence). CDR3 coding DNA: TGCAGTGCTAGAGATCGGAGGGGGATGGACTATGGCTACACCTTC. Translated: CSARDRRGMDYGYTF.

This clonotype appeared a single time. The rearrangement uses TRBV4-2 and TRBJ2-1; D is perhaps TRBD2 (5 bases). CDR1 and CDR2 (germline): LGHNA, YNFKEQ. This CDR3 is built from 12 residues. Trimming shortened V by 10 bases and J by 4 bases, and 11 bases separated the two germline ends. The CDR3 sequence is CAMGGFYNEQFF. The DNA of the CDR3 is TGTGCCATGGGCGGGTTTTACAATGAGCAGTTCTTC.

This rearrangement joins TRBV19 to TRBJ2-6, with TRBD2 as a possible D gene (5 bases). The CDR3 loop spans 14 amino acids. Trimming took off 7 bases at V and 1 base at J, with 8 bases between the two ends. Germline CDR1 is LNHDA and CDR2 is SQIVND (reference sequence). The CDR3 loop reads CASKRLSGANVLTF. The CDR3, as DNA: TGTGCCAGTAAGAGACTATCTGGGGCCAACGTCCTGACTTTC.

The rearrangement uses TRBV6-1 and TRBJ2-3; a possible D gene is TRBD1 (5 bases). The CDR3 totals 16 residues. Per the germline V gene, CDR1 is MNHNS and CDR2 is SASEGT. V was cut by 4 bases and J by 0 bases, with 14 bases left in between. CDR3 residues: CASSGMGLTSTDTQYF. CDR3 sequence (DNA): TGTGCCAGCAGTGGGATGGGGCTTACTAGCACAGATACGCAGTATTTT.

This clonotype has a handful of counts. V and J are TRBV4-2 and TRBJ1-6, with D perhaps TRBD1 (5 bases). The V gene's germline CDR1 is LGHNA and CDR2 YNFKEQ. V lost 0 bases, J lost 6 bases, and 12 bases lay in between. This CDR3 contains 16 residues. The CDR3 DNA follows: TGTGCCAGCAGCCAAGAACGGGACCGCCCTAATTCACCCCTCCACTTT. It translates to CASSQERDRPNSPLHF.

The V gene is TRBV6-5, the J gene TRBJ1-3; D remains ambiguous. Germline lookup yields CDR1 MNHEY and CDR2 SVGAGI. The V gene lost 1 base and the J gene lost 5 bases, with 9 bases spanning the gap. The CDR3 spans 14 residues. The CDR3 region has the DNA TGTGCCAGCAGTTACTTGCAGGTCCGAAACACCATATATTTT. Its translation is CASSYLQVRNTIYF.

In its sample, this clonotype was seen many times. The chain joins TRBV7-2 to TRBJ2-7; TRBD1 agrees at 7 bases. The CDR3 consists of 14 residues. Germline V lookup: CDR1 SGHTA, CDR2 FQGNSA. V trimming: 5 bases; J trimming: 6 bases; junction bases outside the gene matches: 10. The CDR3 spells CASSARQGAGEQYF. CDR3 nucleotide sequence: TGTGCCAGCAGCGCTCGACAGGGCGCCGGCGAGCAGTACTTC.

The chain combines TRBV24-1 with TRBJ2-3; D may be TRBD2 (6 bases). The CDR3 is made up of 14 amino acids. V was shortened by 7 bases and J by 12 bases, with 22 bases between the two germline ends. The germline gives CDR1 KGHDR, CDR2 SFDVKD. CDR3 nucleotide sequence: TGTGCCACCAGCGGAAGGGGACTCCCCGAGACTCAGTATTTT. This sequence encodes CATSGRGLPETQYF.